Below, one T cell receptor (beta chain) is given with its context. Its specificity is unknown. This CDR3 has 15 residues. V lost 2 bases and J 8 bases, leaving 18 bases between the germline ends. Treatment reported: roughly 11-day PBMC culture with coronavirus spike peptide pools or control peptides (ViraFEST assay). The data originate from a study of vaccination and CD4 T cells after COVID-19. With the Oncomine TCR Beta short-read assay, DNA from cultured CD4+ T cells was sequenced. TCRdb reprocessed the PCR reads via MiXCR and lists one record per CDR3 protein. The profile shows roughly 8,400 distinct CDR3 sequences, 60% to 70% of them singletons.

V usage is TRBV12-3 or TRBV12-4 and J usage is TRBJ1-2; the D gene is possibly TRBD1 (5 bases). The sequence derives from a human donor who had recovered from COVID-19. Sequenced material: CD4+ T cells from blood, cultured in vitro. CDR3 DNA sequence: TGTGCCAGCAGTTTAAGGTCAGGCCTCGGGGGGGGCTACACCTTC. This translates into CASSLRSGLGGGYTF.